The rows below give T cell receptor beta chains drawn from one sample of a study of human thymus T cells. Method: immunoSEQ multiplex PCR; TCRdb's copy keeps in-frame clones and lacks some. The sample has roughly 130,000 clones, about 95% seen once. Source material: thymus tissue. The origin of the receptors is a boy less than two years old with a congenital heart defect but otherwise immunologically healthy. Each CDR3 is given with its conserved first and last residue. D genes are given only for firm matches. The size entry is marked missing in some rows and otherwise reads once, few, many or a size class.

>TRBJ2-3|-|-|TRBV2
TGTGCCAGCCTGGCGGGATCTACAGATACGCAGTATTTT
CASLAGSTDTQYF
>TRBJ2-1|-|-|TRBV27
TGTGCCAGCAGACAAGCCTGGGACACTTCAGGCGATGAGCAGTTCTTC
CASRQAWDTSGDEQFF
>TRBJ1-2|-|-|TRBV5-4
TGTGCCAGCACCGTTGGTACCCAGGGATATGGCTACACCTTC
CASTVGTQGYGYTF
>TRBJ2-5|-|-|TRBV28
TGTGCCAGCGCACAACTCGGGGCTAGATGGTGGGGGCCCAACAGGAGGCAAGAGACCCAGTACTTC
CASAQLGARWWGPNRRQETQYF
>TRBJ1-1|-|-|TRBV27
TGTGCCAGCTCTACTCGGGCACCTCCCATAGGGAACACTGAAGCTTTCTTT
CASSTRAPPIGNTEAFF
>TRBJ1-5|-|-|TRBV6-5
TGTGCCAGCAGCCCCGATAAGGGCAATCAGCCCCAGCATTTT
CASSPDKGNQPQHF
>TRBJ2-1|-|-|TRBV27
TGTGCCAGCAGTTTAGAGGGCCTAAGCTCCTACAATGAGCAGTTCTTC
CASSLEGLSSYNEQFF
>TRBJ2-7|few|-|TRBV10-2
TGCGCCAGCACCGGAGGGGACGAGCAGTACTTC
CASTGGDEQYF
>TRBJ2-3|-|-|TRBV18
TGTGCCAGCTCACCACCGAATGACGCAGATACGCAGTATTTT
CASSPPNDADTQYF
>TRBJ2-3|-|-|TRBV4-1
TGCGCCAGCAGCCAAACGGGGTCACGAGGAGGCACAGATACGCAGTATTTT
CASSQTGSRGGTDTQYF
>TRBJ1-6|few|-|TRBV11-3
TGTGCCAGCAGCTTAGGCCGACTCTTGGGGAATTCACCCCTCCACTTT
CASSLGRLLGNSPLHF
>TRBJ1-5|-|-|TRBV10-2
TGCGCCATCTCCGGCAGTTATAGCAATCAGCCCCAGCATTTT
CAISGSYSNQPQHF
>TRBJ1-2|-|-|TRBV6-1
TGTGCCAGCAGTTTAGGAGGGAGTAACTATGGCTACACCTTC
CASSLGGSNYGYTF
>TRBJ2-5|-|TRBD2|TRBV4-2
TGTGCCAGCAGCCAAGAACATAGCGGGACCGCCCAAGAGACCCAGTACTTC
CASSQEHSGTAQETQYF
>TRBJ1-2|-|-|TRBV29-1
TGCAGCGTTGAAGATCTAGGGAGGAACTATGGCTACACCTTC
CSVEDLGRNYGYTF
>TRBJ1-3|-|-|TRBV4-3
TGCGCCAGCAGCCAAGAGCAAGGGGGAGGGGTCGGGGACACCATATATTTT
CASSQEQGGGVGDTIYF
>TRBJ2-1|-|-|TRBV28
TGTGCCAGCAGTATTTCTTGGACGAGGCAATATGAGCAGTTCTTC
CASSISWTRQYEQFF
>TRBJ1-2|-|-|TRBV5-1
TGCGCCAGCAGGGCCGACAGTTTCTATGGCTACACCTTC
CASRADSFYGYTF
>TRBJ2-7|-|-|TRBV5-1
TGCGCCAGCAGCTTGACCGGAACTAGCACTGATGCGTACTTC
CASSLTGTSTDAYF
>TRBJ1-6|-|-|TRBV7-8
TGTGCCAGCCACACGGGCAGAGATTCACCCCTCCACTTT
CASHTGRDSPLHF
>TRBJ2-3|-|TRBD2|TRBV15
TGTGCCACCAGCCAACTAGCGGGGGGCCGCTCTACTAGCACAGATACGCAGTATTTT
CATSQLAGGRSTSTDTQYF
>TRBJ1-2|-|-|TRBV4-2
TGTGCCAGCAGCCAAGAGGGGGGAGGAGGAGCTGGCCATGGCTACACCTTC
CASSQEGGGGAGHGYTF
>TRBJ2-5|-|-|TRBV6-5
TGTGCCAGCAGTTACTCTGTGGGTGAGACCCAGTACTTC
CASSYSVGETQYF
>TRBJ2-7|-|TRBD2|TRBV28
TGTGCCAGCAGTACCCCGACTAGCGGGGTCTCCTACGAGCAGTACTTC
CASSTPTSGVSYEQYF
>TRBJ2-1|-|-|TRBV6-1
TGTGCCAGTTACGATGACTACAATGAGCAGTTCTTC
CASYDDYNEQFF
>TRBJ2-1|-|TRBD2|TRBV13
TGTGCCAGCAGCTCCGAGACTAGCGGGGGGCTATCCTACAATGAGCAGTTCTTC
CASSSETSGGLSYNEQFF
>TRBJ2-2|once|-|TRBV11-2
TGTGCCAGCAGCTTAGGCCCCGGACAGGGAGGGGCCACCGGGGAGCTGTTTTTT
CASSLGPGQGGATGELFF
>TRBJ2-1|-|TRBD2|TRBV19
TGTGCCAGTAGTGTCGTAACCGGGACTAGCGGGGGGTGGTCCTACAATGAGCAGTTCTTC
CASSVVTGTSGGWSYNEQFF
>TRBJ2-7|-|TRBD2|TRBV10-3
TGTGCCATCAGTGAGGGACTAGCGGCCAACTACGAGCAGTACTTC
CAISEGLAANYEQYF
>TRBJ1-2|-|TRBD1|TRBV30
TGTGCCTGGAGTGTAATGAGGGGGCGAATCTATGGCTACACCTTC
CAWSVMRGRIYGYTF
>TRBJ1-3|-|-|TRBV5-1
TGCGCCAGCAGCTCCGTTGGGGAGGGCTCTGGAAACACCATATATTTT
CASSSVGEGSGNTIYF
>TRBJ1-6|-|-|TRBV27
TGTGCCACCAGACGTAAGGCGGCGGGGTATAATTCACCCCTCCACTTT
CATRRKAAGYNSPLHF
>TRBJ2-7|-|TRBD1|TRBV7-6
TGTGCCAGCAGCTTAGACAGGGGTCAACCTTCCTACGAGCAGTACTTC
CASSLDRGQPSYEQYF
>TRBJ2-7|-|-|TRBV28
TGTGCCAGCAGTCGGGACCTTCCGGAAGTCTACGAGCAGTACTTC
CASSRDLPEVYEQYF
>TRBJ2-7|-|TRBD1|TRBV30
TGTGCCTGGAGTGTACTAACTCGGGGAGACAGGGGGCACTACGAGCAGTACTTC
CAWSVLTRGDRGHYEQYF
>TRBJ2-1|-|TRBD2|TRBV4-3
TGCGCCAGCAGCCAAGATCAACGAGCCGGGACTAGCGGGTCCAATGAGCAGTTCTTC
CASSQDQRAGTSGSNEQFF
>TRBJ1-1|-|TRBD1|TRBV14
TGTGCCAGCAGCCAAGAAACCCAACGGACAGGGGGCTTGAACACTGAAGCTTTCTTT
CASSQETQRTGGLNTEAFF
>TRBJ1-1|-|-|TRBV7-2
TGTGCCAGCAGCTACCGGTTGGGGGGCCCGGCGGACACTGAAGCTTTCTTT
CASSYRLGGPADTEAFF
>TRBJ1-1|-|-|TRBV5-4
TGTGCCAGCAGCTTCTCTCATCTCGGCGGTGAAGCTTTCTTT
CASSFSHLGGEAFF
>TRBJ2-3|-|TRBD2|TRBV6-6
TGTGCCAGCGTATATAGCGGGGGCCACGGGGATACGCAGTATTTT
CASVYSGGHGDTQYF
>TRBJ1-6|-|-|TRBV7-6
TGTGCCAGCAGCTACCGCCCGGCTCCTTCACCCCTCCACTTT
CASSYRPAPSPLHF
>TRBJ2-3|-|-|TRBV19
TGTGCCAGTAGTATAGAGCCTTCCCTCACAGATACGCAGTATTTT
CASSIEPSLTDTQYF
>TRBJ1-2|-|-|TRBV2
TGTGCCAGCAGTGAGGGTAGGGCTGCTTATAACTATGGCTACACCTTC
CASSEGRAAYNYGYTF
>TRBJ2-2|-|TRBD2|TRBV5-1
TGCGCCAGCTCCCTAGGACTAGCGTTCGCGAACACCGGGGAGCTGTTTTTT
CASSLGLAFANTGELFF
>TRBJ2-7|-|-|TRBV28
TGTGCCAGCAGGTGGGGGGTCTACGAGCAGTACTTC
CASRWGVYEQYF
>TRBJ1-1|-|-|TRBV28
TGTGCCAGCAGTTTAAGCCAAATGGGAGACACTGAAGCTTTCTTT
CASSLSQMGDTEAFF
>TRBJ1-2|-|-|TRBV7-2
TGTGCCAGCAGCTCAGCAGACCGGGACTGCTACCTGGGCTACACCTTC
CASSSADRDCYLGYTF
>TRBJ2-7|-|TRBD1|TRBV11-2
TGTGCCAGCAACCTGACAGGGGACGAGCAGTACTTC
CASNLTGDEQYF
>TRBJ1-2|-|-|TRBV20-1
TGCAGTGCTAGAGTACGGGACGGATACACCTTC
CSARVRDGYTF
>TRBJ1-5|-|-|TRBV28
TGTGCCAGCAGTTTCACCAGGGGTAAGAATCAGCCCCAGCATTTT
CASSFTRGKNQPQHF
>TRBJ1-3|once|-|TRBV7-8
TGTGCCAGCAGCTTAGGTGTTGGGAGTCAGTGGAGAAACACCATATATTTT
CASSLGVGSQWRNTIYF
>TRBJ1-2|few|TRBD1|TRBV30
TGTGCCTGGAGTCCCCCGCCCGGGACAGGGTACTATGGCTACACCTTC
CAWSPPPGTGYYGYTF
>TRBJ1-4|-|TRBD1|TRBV28
TGTGCCAGCACCACTCCGGGACAGGGGGCGCGAGATGAAAAACTGTTTTTT
CASTTPGQGARDEKLFF
>TRBJ2-1|-|TRBD2|TRBV12-5
TGTGCTAGTGGTTTCACACTAGCGGGGGGGCAGGTTGAGCAGTTCTTC
CASGFTLAGGQVEQFF
>TRBJ2-3|-|TRBD2|TRBV9
TGTGCCAGCAGCGATAGCGGGGGAAGCACAGATACGCAGTATTTT
CASSDSGGSTDTQYF
>TRBJ1-2|-|-|TRBV20-1
TGCAGTGCTAAAAATAACTATGGCTACACCTTC
CSAKNNYGYTF
>TRBJ1-1|-|TRBD1|TRBV27
TGTGCCAGCAGTTTACAAACCGGGACAGGGAACACTGAAGCTTTCTTT
CASSLQTGTGNTEAFF
>TRBJ2-7|-|-|TRBV7-2
TGTGCCAGCAGCTTAGAAAGGACAGATCCCTACGAGCAGTACTTC
CASSLERTDPYEQYF
>TRBJ2-2|-|-|TRBV19
TGTGCCAGCATGCTAGCCGGGGGAGGTGGCGGGGAGCTGTTTTTT
CASMLAGGGGGELFF